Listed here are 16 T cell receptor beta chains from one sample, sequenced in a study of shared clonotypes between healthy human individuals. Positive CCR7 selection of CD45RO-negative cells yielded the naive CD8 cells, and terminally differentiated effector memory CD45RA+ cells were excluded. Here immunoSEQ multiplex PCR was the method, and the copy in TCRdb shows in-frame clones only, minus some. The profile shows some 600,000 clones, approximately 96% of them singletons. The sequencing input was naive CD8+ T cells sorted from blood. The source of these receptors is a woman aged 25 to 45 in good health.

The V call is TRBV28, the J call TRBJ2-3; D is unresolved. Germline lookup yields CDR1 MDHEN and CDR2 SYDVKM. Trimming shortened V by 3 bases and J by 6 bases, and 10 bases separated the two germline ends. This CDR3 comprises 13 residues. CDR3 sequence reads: CASSLSQRDTQYF. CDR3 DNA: TGTGCCAGCAGTTTGAGTCAGAGGGATACGCAGTATTTT.

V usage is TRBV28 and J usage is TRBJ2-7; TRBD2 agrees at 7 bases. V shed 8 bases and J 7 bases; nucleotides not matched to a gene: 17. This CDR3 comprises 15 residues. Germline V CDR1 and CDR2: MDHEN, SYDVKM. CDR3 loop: CASVGRRTSVGEQYF. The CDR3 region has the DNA TGTGCCAGCGTTGGTCGACGGACTAGTGTGGGTGAGCAGTACTTC.

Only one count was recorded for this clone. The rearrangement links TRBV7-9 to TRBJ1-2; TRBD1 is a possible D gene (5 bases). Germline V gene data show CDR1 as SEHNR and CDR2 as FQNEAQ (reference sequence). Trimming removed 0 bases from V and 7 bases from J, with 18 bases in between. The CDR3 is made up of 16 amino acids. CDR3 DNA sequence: TGTGCCAGCAGCTTAGCCTTAGACGGGACCGGCTTTGGCTACACCTTC. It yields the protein CASSLALDGTGFGYTF.

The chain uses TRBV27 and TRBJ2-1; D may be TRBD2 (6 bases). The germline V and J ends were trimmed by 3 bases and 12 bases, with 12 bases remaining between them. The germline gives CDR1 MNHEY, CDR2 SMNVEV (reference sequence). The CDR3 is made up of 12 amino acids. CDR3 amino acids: CASSFPGTGQFF. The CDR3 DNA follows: TGTGCCAGCAGTTTTCCCGGGACTGGGCAGTTCTTC.

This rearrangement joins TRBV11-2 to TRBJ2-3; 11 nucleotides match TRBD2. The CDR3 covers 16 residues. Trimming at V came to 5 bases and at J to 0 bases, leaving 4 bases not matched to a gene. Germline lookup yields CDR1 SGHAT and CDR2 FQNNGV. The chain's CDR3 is CASSTGTSGSTDTQYF. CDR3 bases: TGTGCCAGCAGCACTGGGACTAGCGGAAGCACAGATACGCAGTATTTT. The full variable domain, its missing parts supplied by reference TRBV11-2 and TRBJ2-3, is EAGVAQSPRYKIIEKRQSVAFWCNPISGHATLYWYQQILGQGPKLLIQFQNNGVVDDSQLPKDRFSAERLKGVDSTLKIQPAKLEDSAVYLCASSTGTSGSTDTQYFGPGTRLTVL.

The CDR3 spells CASSGGDETQYF. CDR3 coding DNA: TGTGCCAGCAGCGGGGGGGACGAGACCCAGTACTTC. The rearrangement joins TRBV9 to TRBJ2-5; possibly TRBD2 for D (6 bases). Trimming took off 3 bases at V and 5 bases at J, with 8 bases between the two ends. Germline V lookup: CDR1 SGDLS, CDR2 YYNGEE. The CDR3 runs to 12 residues.

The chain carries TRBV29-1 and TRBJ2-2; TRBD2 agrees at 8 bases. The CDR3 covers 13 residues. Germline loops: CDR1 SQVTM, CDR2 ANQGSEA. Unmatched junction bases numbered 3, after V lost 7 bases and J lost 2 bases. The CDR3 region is CSASGSNTGELFF. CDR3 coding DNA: TGCAGCGCAAGCGGGAGTAACACCGGGGAGCTGTTTTTT.

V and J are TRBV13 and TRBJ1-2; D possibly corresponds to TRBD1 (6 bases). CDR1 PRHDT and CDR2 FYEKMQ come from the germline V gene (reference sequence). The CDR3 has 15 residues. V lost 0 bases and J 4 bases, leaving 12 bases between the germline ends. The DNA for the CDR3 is TGTGCCAGCAGCTTAGGCCATAGGACAGCCTATGGCTACACCTTC. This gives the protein CASSLGHRTAYGYTF.

CDR3: CAISEAQGALSYEQYF. CDR3 in DNA: TGTGCCATCAGTGAGGCACAGGGGGCGCTTTCCTACGAGCAGTACTTC. V usage is TRBV10-3 and J usage is TRBJ2-7, with 9 positions matching TRBD1. V lost 2 bases, J lost 1 base, and 6 bases stayed unmatched. The CDR3 loop spans 16 amino acids. CDR1 is ENHRY, CDR2 SYGVKD, per germline.

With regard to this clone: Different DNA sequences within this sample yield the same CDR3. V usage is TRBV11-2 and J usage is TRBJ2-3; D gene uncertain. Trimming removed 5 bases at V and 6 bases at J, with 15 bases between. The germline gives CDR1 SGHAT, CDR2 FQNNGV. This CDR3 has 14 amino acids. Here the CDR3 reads CASSPPRRYDTQYF. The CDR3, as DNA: TGTGCCAGCAGCCCTCCCCGTCGGTACGATACGCAGTATTTT.

CDR3 in DNA: TGTGCCACCACTTGGGGGGCGGGGGACAATGAGCAGTTCTTC. Translation gives CATTWGAGDNEQFF. J is TRBJ2-1 and V is TRBV27; weak D call: TRBD2 (7 bases). V lost 10 bases, J lost 5 bases, and 18 bases lay in between. Germline V gene data show CDR1 as MNHEY and CDR2 as SMNVEV (reference sequence). The CDR3 loop spans 14 amino acids.

CDR3 in DNA: TGTGCCAGCAGCTCCGCCGGCTCCTACAATGAGCAGTTCTTC. Translation gives CASSSAGSYNEQFF. This chain connects TRBV6-5 to TRBJ2-1; D uncertain. This CDR3 comprises 14 residues. In germline, CDR1 is MNHEY, CDR2 SVGAGI. The ends were cut back, 6 bases at V and 0 bases at J, with 9 bases in the middle.

The CDR3 reads CASRVTGEETQYF. CDR3 DNA: TGTGCCAGTAGGGTAACAGGGGAAGAGACCCAGTACTTC. This chain uses TRBV19 with TRBJ2-5, with 7 bases matching TRBD1. Trimming cost V 6 bases and J 3 bases; bases outside gene matches: 4. The length of the CDR3 is 13 residues. Germline assignment: CDR1 LNHDA and CDR2 SQIVND (reference sequence).

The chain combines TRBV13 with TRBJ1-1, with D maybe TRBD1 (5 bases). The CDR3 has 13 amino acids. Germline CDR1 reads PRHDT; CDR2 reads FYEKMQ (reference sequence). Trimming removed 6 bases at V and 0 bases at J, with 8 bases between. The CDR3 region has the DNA TGTGCCAGCAGTGGGGGTGTGAACACTGAAGCTTTCTTT. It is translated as CASSGGVNTEAFF.

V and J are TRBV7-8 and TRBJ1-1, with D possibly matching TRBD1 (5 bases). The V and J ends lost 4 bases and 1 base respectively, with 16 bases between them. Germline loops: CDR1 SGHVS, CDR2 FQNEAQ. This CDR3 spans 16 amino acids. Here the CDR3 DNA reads TGTGCCAGCAGCTCCCGTTTGGGGCCCACGAACACTGAAGCTTTCTTT. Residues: CASSSRLGPTNTEAFF.

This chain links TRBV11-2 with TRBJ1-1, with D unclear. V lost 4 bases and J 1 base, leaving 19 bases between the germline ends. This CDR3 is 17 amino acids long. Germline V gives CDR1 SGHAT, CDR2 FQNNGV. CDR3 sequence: CASSYNGLPQKNTEAFF. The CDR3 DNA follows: TGTGCCAGCAGCTATAATGGACTGCCTCAAAAGAACACTGAAGCTTTCTTT.